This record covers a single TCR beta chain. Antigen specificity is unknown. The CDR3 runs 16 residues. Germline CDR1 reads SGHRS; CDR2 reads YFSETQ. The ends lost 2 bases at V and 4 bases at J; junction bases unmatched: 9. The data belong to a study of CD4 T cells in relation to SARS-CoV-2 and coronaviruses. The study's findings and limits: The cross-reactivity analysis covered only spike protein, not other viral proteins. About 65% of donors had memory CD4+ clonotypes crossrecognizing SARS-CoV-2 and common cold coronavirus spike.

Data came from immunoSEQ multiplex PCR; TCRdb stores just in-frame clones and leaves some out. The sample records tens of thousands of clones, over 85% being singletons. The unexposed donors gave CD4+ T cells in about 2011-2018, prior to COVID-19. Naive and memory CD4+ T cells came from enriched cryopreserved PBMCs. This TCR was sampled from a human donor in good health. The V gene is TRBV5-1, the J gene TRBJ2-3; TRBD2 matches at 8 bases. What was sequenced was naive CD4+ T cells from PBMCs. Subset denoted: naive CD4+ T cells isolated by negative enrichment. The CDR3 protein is CASSFLSGGQADTQYF. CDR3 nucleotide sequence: TGCGCCAGCAGCTTCCTCAGCGGGGGTCAGGCAGATACGCAGTATTTT.